The text below deals with one T cell receptor (beta chain). At sampling all donors were nominally healthy, likely with unrecorded immune exposures. These data originate in a study of cytomegalovirus exposure and HLA in healthy donors. Unmatched junction bases numbered 8, after V lost 3 bases and J lost 3 bases. Germline loops: CDR1 SQVTM, CDR2 ANQGSEA. The CDR3 consists of 14 residues. In the PCR, 60 Vbeta and 13 Jbeta primers were used. Generated by immunoSEQ multiplex PCR, the TCRdb table keeps only in-frame clones and is missing some. The sample contains around 87,000 clones, 65% to 85% of which appear only once.

The clonotype was recovered from a girl aged 2-15 years in good health and CMV-seropositive. This rearrangement joins TRBV29-1 to TRBJ2-7, with 7 nucleotides matching TRBD1. The source material was PBMCs. CDR3 sequence (DNA): TGCAGCGTTGACCGACAGGGCGCCGGCTACGAGCAGTACTTC. It specifies CSVDRQGAGYEQYF.